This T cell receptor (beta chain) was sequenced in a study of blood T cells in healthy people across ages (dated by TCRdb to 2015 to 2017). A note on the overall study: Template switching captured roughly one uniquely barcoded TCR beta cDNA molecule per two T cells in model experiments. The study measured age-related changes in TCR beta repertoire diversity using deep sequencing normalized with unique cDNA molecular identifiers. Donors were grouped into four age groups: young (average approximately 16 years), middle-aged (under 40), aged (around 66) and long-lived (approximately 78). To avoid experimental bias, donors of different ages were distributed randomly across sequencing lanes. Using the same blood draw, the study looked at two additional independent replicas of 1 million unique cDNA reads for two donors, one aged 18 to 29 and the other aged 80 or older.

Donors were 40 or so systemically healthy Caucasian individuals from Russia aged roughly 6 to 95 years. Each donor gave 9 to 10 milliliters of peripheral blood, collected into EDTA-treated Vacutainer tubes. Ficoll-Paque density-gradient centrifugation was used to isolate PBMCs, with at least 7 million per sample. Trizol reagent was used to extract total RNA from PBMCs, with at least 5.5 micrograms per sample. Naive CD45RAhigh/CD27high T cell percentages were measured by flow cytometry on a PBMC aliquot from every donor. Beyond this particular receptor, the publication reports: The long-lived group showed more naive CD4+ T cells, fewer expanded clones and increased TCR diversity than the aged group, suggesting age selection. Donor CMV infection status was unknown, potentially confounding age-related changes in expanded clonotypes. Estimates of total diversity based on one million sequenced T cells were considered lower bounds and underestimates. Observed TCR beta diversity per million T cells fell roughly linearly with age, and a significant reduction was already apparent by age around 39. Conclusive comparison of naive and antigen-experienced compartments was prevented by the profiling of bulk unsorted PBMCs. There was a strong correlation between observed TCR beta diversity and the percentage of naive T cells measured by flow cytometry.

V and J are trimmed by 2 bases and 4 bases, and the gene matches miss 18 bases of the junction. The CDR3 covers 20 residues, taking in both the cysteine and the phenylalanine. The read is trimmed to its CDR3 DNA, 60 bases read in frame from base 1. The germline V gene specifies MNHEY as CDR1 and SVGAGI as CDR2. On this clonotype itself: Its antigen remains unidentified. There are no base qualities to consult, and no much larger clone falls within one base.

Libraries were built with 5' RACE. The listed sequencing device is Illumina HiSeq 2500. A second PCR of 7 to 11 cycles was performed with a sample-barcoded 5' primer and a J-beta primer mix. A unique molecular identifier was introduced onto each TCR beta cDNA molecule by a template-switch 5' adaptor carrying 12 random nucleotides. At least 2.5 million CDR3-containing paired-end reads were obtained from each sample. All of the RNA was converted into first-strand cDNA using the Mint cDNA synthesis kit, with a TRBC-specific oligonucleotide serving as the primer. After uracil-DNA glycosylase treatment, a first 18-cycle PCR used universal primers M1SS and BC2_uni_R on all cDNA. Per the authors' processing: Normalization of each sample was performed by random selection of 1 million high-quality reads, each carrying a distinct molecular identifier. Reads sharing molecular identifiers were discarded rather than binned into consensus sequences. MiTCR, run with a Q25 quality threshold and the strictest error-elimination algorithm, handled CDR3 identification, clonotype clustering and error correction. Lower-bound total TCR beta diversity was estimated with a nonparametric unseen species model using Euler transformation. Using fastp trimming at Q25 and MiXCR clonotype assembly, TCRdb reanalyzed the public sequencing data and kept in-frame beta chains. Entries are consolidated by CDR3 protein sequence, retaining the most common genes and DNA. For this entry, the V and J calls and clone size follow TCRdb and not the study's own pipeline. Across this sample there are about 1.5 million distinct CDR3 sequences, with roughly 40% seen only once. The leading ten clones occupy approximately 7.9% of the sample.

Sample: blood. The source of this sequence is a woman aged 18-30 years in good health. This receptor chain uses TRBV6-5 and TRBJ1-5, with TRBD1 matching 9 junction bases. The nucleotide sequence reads TGTGCCAGCAGTTACCGCCGACAGGGGGTAGAACGCTGCAAAAATCAGCCCCAGCATTTT. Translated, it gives CASSYRRQGVERCKNQPQHF.